Below are 29 T cell receptor beta chains sequenced from a single sample in a study of blood T cell repertoires in COVID-19. Sequencing was performed with immunoSEQ multiplex PCR; in TCRdb, only in-frame clones are kept and a portion is missing. The table lists about 150,000 clones, about four fifths of them singletons. The sequencing sample was made of peripheral blood. The source of these receptors is a man in his sixties with acute or convalescent COVID-19.

The V and J genes are TRBV5-1 and TRBJ2-1; 11 bases are a match to TRBD2. V gave up 4 bases and J gave up 4 bases; unmatched junction bases: 7. CDR3 length equals 16 residues. CDR1 SGHRS and CDR2 YFSETQ come from the germline V gene. The CDR3 bases are TGCGCCAGCAGCCCCCGTCTAGCGGGGGGTTACAATGAGCAGTTCTTC. Its translation is CASSPRLAGGYNEQFF.

This clone was seen once. Germline is not matched at one junction end, which may reflect a read error. The CDR3 DNA is TGTGCTAGCAGCTTGACTGATGCAACTAATGAAAAACTGTTTTTT. Translating gives CASSLTDATNEKLFF. The chain couples TRBV7-7 to TRBJ1-4; D unclear. Germline V gives CDR1 SSHAT, CDR2 FNYEAQ (reference sequence). This CDR3 contains 15 residues.

The chain links TRBV6-1 to TRBJ1-2; TRBD1 matches at 7 bases. The germline gives CDR1 MNHNS, CDR2 SASEGT. CDR3 length equals 18 residues. Trimming at V came to 4 bases and at J to 5 bases, leaving 19 bases not matched to a gene. Here the CDR3 reads CASSAPRLGTGAKYGYTF. The CDR3 DNA follows: TGTGCCAGCAGTGCCCCACGCTTAGGCACAGGGGCAAAGTATGGCTACACCTTC.

Points on this clone: Mismatch with germline at one junction end may stem from a read error. The gene calls are TRBV6-2 or TRBV6-3 and TRBJ1-5, with D perhaps matching TRBD1 (5 bases). CDR3 length: 14 amino acids. Germline V gene sequence: CDR1 MNHEY, CDR2 SVGEGT. CDR3 bases: TGTGCCAGCAATTACCAGGGTTCGCGGCAGCCCCAGCATTTT. It codes for CASNYQGSRQPQHF.

CDR3 sequence reads: CASSRQGSETQYF. The CDR3 nucleotides read TGTGCCAGCAGCCGACAGGGTTCTGAGACCCAGTACTTC. This rearrangement joins TRBV3-1 (or the pseudogene TRBV3-2) to TRBJ2-5; 7 bases are a match to TRBD1. CDR3 length equals 13 residues. The trim removed 4 bases at V and 5 bases at J, leaving 4 bases unmatched. CDR1 is LGHDT and CDR2 is YNNKEL in the germline V gene (reference sequence).

This chain joins TRBV7-3 and TRBJ2-7; D unclear. Trimming left V 4 bases short and J 6 bases short, with 13 bases between. Looked up from germline, CDR1 is SGHTA and CDR2 is FQGTGA. The CDR3 loop spans 13 amino acids. In DNA form, the CDR3 reads TGTGCCAGCAGCTCAGACTCAGTGGGCGAGCAGTACTTC. This gives the protein CASSSDSVGEQYF.

The chain uses TRBV6-1 and TRBJ2-7; possible D gene TRBD2, 6 bases. The germline CDR1 and CDR2 sequences are MNHNS and SASEGT. This CDR3 spans 15 amino acids. The V end was cut by 0 bases, the J end by 7 bases, with 16 bases between. DNA of the CDR3: TGTGCCAGCAGTGAAGCGGGCGGGGCCCGGGGGGAGCAGTACTTC. Amino acids: CASSEAGGARGEQYF.

V is TRBV2 and J is TRBJ1-1; D is perhaps TRBD1 (6 bases). The length of the CDR3 is 15 residues. The V end was cut by 7 bases, the J end by 1 base, with 16 bases between. The germline gives CDR1 SNHLY, CDR2 FYNNEI. CDR3 nucleotides: TGTGCCAGCACCTCCCCGGGGACATCGAACACTGAAGCTTTCTTT. Protein sequence: CASTSPGTSNTEAFF.

A single count supports this clone. The chain combines TRBV14 with TRBJ2-2; 7 bases map to TRBD2. This CDR3 contains 16 residues. Per the germline V gene, CDR1 is SGHDN and CDR2 is FVKESK. V shed 6 bases and J 5 bases; nucleotides not matched to a gene: 12. CDR3 nucleotide sequence: TGTGCCAGCAGTCGACGGGAGGCGATAAGAACCGGGGAGCTGTTTTTT. The encoded protein is CASSRREAIRTGELFF.

The CDR3 DNA reads TGTGCCACCAGTGAGCCTACAGGGGGCTGGGGCACCGGGGAGCTGTTTTTT. This translates into CATSEPTGGWGTGELFF. The chain has TRBV24-1 and TRBJ2-2, with 9 bases aligning to TRBD1. V trimming: 4 bases; J trimming: 4 bases; junction bases outside the gene matches: 9. Germline V CDR1 and CDR2: KGHDR, SFDVKD. This CDR3 comprises 17 residues.

The V call is TRBV29-1, the J call TRBJ2-5; D is possibly TRBD2 (5 bases). This CDR3 has 13 amino acids. V was shortened by 1 base and J by 2 bases, with 8 bases between the two germline ends. Germline V CDR1 and CDR2: SQVTM, ANQGSEA. CDR3 region: CSVEVGGQETQYF. In DNA, the CDR3 is TGCAGCGTTGAAGTGGGCGGGCAAGAGACCCAGTACTTC.

The chain joins TRBV18 to TRBJ1-5; 8 bases align to TRBD1. There are 16 residues in the CDR3. Germline CDR1 and CDR2: KGHSH and LQKENI. With 2 bases clipped from V and 0 bases from J, the junction kept 3 bases outside the gene matches. Here the CDR3 reads CASSPRDRLSNQPQHF. The CDR3 DNA reads as TGTGCCAGCTCACCAAGGGACAGGCTTAGCAATCAGCCCCAGCATTTT. The whole variable domain, filled in from reference TRBV18 and TRBJ1-5, reads NAGVMQNPRHLVRRRGQEARLRCSPMKGHSHVYWYRQLPEEGLKFMVYLQKENIIDESGMPKERFSAEFPKEGPSILRIQQVVRGDSAAYFCASSPRDRLSNQPQHFGDGTRLSIL.

V usage is TRBV6-2 or TRBV6-3 and J usage is TRBJ1-5; 8 nucleotides line up with TRBD1. With V trimmed by 7 bases and J by 2 bases, 10 bases remained unmatched. The germline V gene encodes CDR1 MNHEY and CDR2 SVGEGT. The CDR3 is 16 amino acids. The CDR3 sequence is CASTPTGARGNQPQHF. CDR3 nucleotide sequence: TGTGCCAGCACCCCGACAGGGGCCCGTGGCAATCAGCCCCAGCATTTT.

The V gene is TRBV7-9, the J gene TRBJ2-7, with 7 bases aligning to TRBD2. After removal of 2 bases from V and 3 bases from J, the junction contained 1 base not matched to a gene. The length of the CDR3 is 13 residues. The germline CDR1 and CDR2 sequences are SEHNR and FQNEAQ (reference sequence). Here the CDR3 DNA reads TGTGCCAGCAGCTTAACTAGCGACTACGAGCAGTACTTC. Its translation: CASSLTSDYEQYF.

This clone was counted a single time. This chain uses TRBV6-5 with TRBJ2-5, with TRBD2 matching 7 bases. The CDR3 runs to 16 residues. Germline V CDR1 and CDR2: MNHEY, SVGAGI. V shed 3 bases, J shed 5 bases, and the junction held 12 bases outside the gene matches. CDR3 DNA: TGTGCCAGCAGTTATTTGAGGCCCGGGGAGGGGGAGACCCAGTACTTC. Translated, it gives CASSYLRPGEGETQYF.

In nucleotides, the CDR3 is TGTGCCAGCAGTTACGACAACTGGGATTCACCCCTCCACTTT. Its translation: CASSYDNWDSPLHF. The V call is TRBV7-2, the J call TRBJ1-6; D is ambiguous. The CDR3 consists of 14 residues. The germline V gene has CDR1 SGHTA and CDR2 FQGNSA. The V gene lost 6 bases and the J gene lost 8 bases, with 14 bases spanning the gap. Combining the CDR3 with reference TRBV7-2 and TRBJ1-6 gives the whole variable domain GAGVSQSPSNKVTEKGKDVELRCDPISGHTALYWYRQSLGQGLEFLIYFQGNSAPDKSGLPSDRFSAERTGGSVSTLTIQRTQQEDSAVYLCASSYDNWDSPLHFGNGTRLTVT.

The chain has TRBV4-1 and TRBJ1-2; D not resolved. Germline V CDR1 and CDR2: MGHRA, YSYEKL. The CDR3 runs 13 residues. V dropped 3 bases and J dropped 2 bases, with 7 bases sitting between them. CDR3 in DNA: TGCGCCAGCAGCCAGCGGCAGAACTATGGCTACACCTTC. It encodes CASSQRQNYGYTF.

The V gene is TRBV11-3, the J gene TRBJ2-2; D call uncertain. The germline V gene encodes CDR1 SGHNT and CDR2 YENEEA. The CDR3 has 15 residues. V lost 3 bases and J 1 base, leaving 9 bases between the germline ends. CDR3: CASSFGGKNTGELFF. CDR3 DNA: TGTGCCAGCAGCTTTGGTGGCAAGAACACCGGGGAGCTGTTTTTT. The whole variable domain, filled in from reference TRBV11-3 and TRBJ2-2, reads EAGVVQSPRYKIIEKKQPVAFWCNPISGHNTLYWYLQNLGQGPELLIRYENEEAVDDSQLPKDRFSAERLKGVDSTLKIQPAELGDSAVYLCASSFGGKNTGELFFGEGSRLTVL.

J is TRBJ1-6 and V is TRBV6-2 or TRBV6-3; D is unclear. Germline V gives CDR1 MNHEY, CDR2 SVGEGT. With 5 bases removed from V and 6 bases from J, the gap between germline ends came to 14 bases. The CDR3 spans 15 residues. The CDR3 region is CASSGRDSPNSPLHF. CDR3 in DNA: TGTGCCAGCAGTGGGAGAGATTCGCCTAATTCACCCCTCCACTTT.

This clone was found once. The V call is TRBV9, the J call TRBJ2-7; 7 bases fit TRBD2. Trimming removed 0 bases from V and 4 bases from J; junction bases left unmatched: 7. Germline loops: CDR1 SGDLS, CDR2 YYNGEE. This CDR3 comprises 15 residues. CDR3: CASSVAAGDTYEQYF. The CDR3 coding sequence is TGTGCCAGCAGCGTAGCGGCGGGAGATACGTACGAGCAGTACTTC.

In the case of this clone: Other DNA sequences in the same sample also yield this CDR3. V is TRBV20-1 and J is TRBJ1-1; no clear D gene. The length of the CDR3 is 11 residues. From germline, CDR1 is DFQATT and CDR2 SNEGSKA (reference sequence). V lost 1 base and J 5 bases, leaving 5 bases between the germline ends. CDR3 sequence reads: CSARGRTEAFF. CDR3 coding DNA: TGCAGTGCTAGAGGTCGGACTGAAGCTTTCTTT.

This clone has just a few counts. V and J are TRBV10-3 and TRBJ1-6; D ambiguous. The germline gives CDR1 ENHRY, CDR2 SYGVKD. The CDR3 has 12 residues. The V gene lost 6 bases and the J gene lost 6 bases, with 6 bases spanning the gap. CDR3 protein: CAIRSSNSPLHF. For the CDR3, the DNA is TGTGCCATCAGAAGTAGTAATTCACCCCTCCACTTT.

V and J are TRBV7-6 and TRBJ1-1; the match to TRBD1 covers 9 bases. This CDR3 region has 15 residues. The germline V gene has CDR1 SGHVS and CDR2 FNYEAQ. Trimming removed 1 base from V and 4 bases from J; junction bases left unmatched: 4. The chain's CDR3 is CASSLEGQGSTEAFF. The CDR3 DNA follows: TGTGCCAGCAGCTTAGAGGGACAGGGATCCACTGAAGCTTTCTTT.

On this clone itself: Other DNA sequences within the sample encode an identical CDR3. The chain combines TRBV6-2 or TRBV6-3 with TRBJ1-1; 7 nucleotides align to TRBD1. CDR1 is MNHEY, CDR2 SVGEGT, per germline. V shed 6 bases, J shed 6 bases, and the junction held 1 base outside the gene matches. This CDR3 comprises 11 residues. Here the CDR3 DNA reads TGTGCCAGCAGCCAGGGGGCTGAAGCTTTCTTT. Its translation: CASSQGAEAFF.

On this clone: No conserved phenylalanine or tryptophan is present at the end of the CDR3, so a read error is the likely explanation. It is unclear where the CDR3 begins or ends on the DNA, so no DNA is shown, and the CDR3 is as TCRdb lists it. The chain uses TRBV20-1 and TRBJ1-5. Inclusive of both ends, the CDR3 amounts to 8 amino acids. Per the germline V gene, CDR1 is DFQATT and CDR2 is SNEGSKA (reference sequence). This chain's CDR3 is CSGDWGGG.

The chain carries TRBV5-6 and TRBJ1-2; D is uncertain. The germline CDR1 and CDR2 sequences are SGHDT and YYEEEE. This CDR3 comprises 12 residues. V lost 4 bases and J lost 5, with 9 bases in between. The CDR3 is CASSRVGYGYTF. In DNA form, the CDR3 reads TGTGCCAGCAGCCGAGTCGGGTATGGCTACACCTTC.

A word on this clone: Other DNA sequences of this sample code for an identical CDR3. The chain uses TRBV6-5 and TRBJ1-1; D call uncertain. The germline V gene encodes CDR1 MNHEY and CDR2 SVGAGI. This CDR3 has 14 amino acids. V was trimmed by 2 bases and J by 1 base, leaving 8 bases between them. The CDR3 DNA follows: TGTGCCAGCAGTTACGGAGCAGCGAACACTGAAGCTTTCTTT. Its protein is CASSYGAANTEAFF.

The CDR3 is CASSFSGRGYEQYF. In nucleotides, the CDR3 is TGTGCCAGCAGTTTCTCAGGCAGGGGCTACGAGCAGTACTTC. The chain links TRBV27 to TRBJ2-7, with D tentatively TRBD1 (6 bases). The V end was cut by 3 bases, the J end by 3 bases, with 12 bases between. This CDR3 spans 14 amino acids. Germline V CDR1 and CDR2: MNHEY, SMNVEV (reference sequence).

The sample holds a few counts of this clone. The CDR3 loop reads CASSLGLAGGGEQFF. The CDR3 nucleotides read TGCGCCAGCAGCTTGGGCCTAGCGGGCGGGGGTGAGCAGTTCTTC. V and J are TRBV5-1 and TRBJ2-1, with 8 bases fitting TRBD2. The CDR3 spans 15 residues. Germline assignment: CDR1 SGHRS and CDR2 YFSETQ. V gave up 0 bases and J gave up 9 bases; unmatched junction bases: 8.